This T cell receptor beta chain was sequenced in a study of T cells expressing NK-cell markers. From its re-call of the 5' RACE reads, TCRdb lists each CDR3 protein once, without DNA. The table counts under 200,000 distinct CDR3 sequences; about 18% lies in the top ten. The TCR was taken from a woman between 18 and 69 years old in good health. The sample consisted of blood T cells: a sorted CD56 or NKG2C T cell subset, CD4+ or CD8+ T cells, or bulk PBMC T cells (not recorded which).

The CDR3 sequence: CASNGGEDSYNEQFF. The rearrangement links TRBV12-3 or TRBV12-4 to TRBJ2-1; the D call of TRBD1 rests on TCRdb alone, since no DNA is present to check it. This CDR3 has 15 amino acids.